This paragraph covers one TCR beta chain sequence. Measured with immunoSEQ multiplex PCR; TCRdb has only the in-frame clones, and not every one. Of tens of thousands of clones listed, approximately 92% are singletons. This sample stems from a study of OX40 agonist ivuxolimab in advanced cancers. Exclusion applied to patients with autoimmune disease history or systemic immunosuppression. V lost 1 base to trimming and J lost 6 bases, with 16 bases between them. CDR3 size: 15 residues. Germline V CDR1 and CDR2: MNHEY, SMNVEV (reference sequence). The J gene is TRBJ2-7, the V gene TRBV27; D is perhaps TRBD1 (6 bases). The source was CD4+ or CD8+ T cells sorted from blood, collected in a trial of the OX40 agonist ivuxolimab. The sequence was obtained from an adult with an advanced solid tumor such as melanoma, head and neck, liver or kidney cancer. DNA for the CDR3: TGTGCCAGCAGTTTATACAGGGTGTCTGATTCCGAGCAGTACTTC. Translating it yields CASSLYRVSDSEQYF.